This TCR beta chain is drawn from a study of CD8 T cells in Susac syndrome (dated by TCRdb to between 2018 and 2021). For context, the study as a whole: Whether CD8+ T cell activation and differentiation in Susac syndrome was antigen driven was tested using repertoire sequencing. The clonality of the CD8+ T cell repertoire was compared across approximately 12 healthy donors, around 14 Susac syndrome patients and fewer than 16 multiple sclerosis patients.

Concerning this clonotype: The antigen it binds to is not known. Base quality data are lacking; no much larger clone is found one base away.

General findings and caveats noted by the study authors: The number of individuals in the TCR sequencing and HLA analysis was acknowledged as relatively small.

RNA was extracted with the RNeasy kit and roughly 0.45 to 1 ug was reverse transcribed using random hexamers. The immunoSEQ multiplex PCR assay, covering 54 Vbeta and 13 Jbeta segments, was used to amplify TCR beta CDR3 regions. Bias from PCR amplification was corrected by using a synthetic template baseline for primer optimization and for computational correction. On the study's bioinformatics: Only productive sequences were kept, with reads annotated to V, D and J genes according to IMGT and analyzed in immunoSEQ Analyzer. Clonality was computed as one minus Shannon entropy normalized by log2 of the number of productive unique sequences. For each patient and control, public and private clones were evaluated among the 100 most prevalent clones. Susac-specific clones were defined as absent from healthy and MS cohorts, 1052 published viral clones and other ImmuneACCESS disease sequences. TCRdb passed the public sequencing reads through fastp at Q25 and MiXCR, retaining productive beta sequences. Rows merge per CDR3 protein into single entries with the most common DNA and genes. The V and J calls were determined by TCRdb, not by the authors. In all, the sample holds 100,000 to 150,000 distinct CDR3 sequences, and 80% to 95% of those were seen once. Of the sample, roughly 0.3% is held by the ten largest clones.

V loses 3 bases of germline sequence and J loses 4 bases, and the interval between the two ends is 9 bases. The CDR3 runs 13 residues from the cysteine to the phenylalanine. The DNA shown is the 39-base CDR3, in frame from base 1. High-throughput TCR beta sequencing profiled peripheral blood CD8+ and CD4+ T cells from healthy donors, Susac syndrome patients and multiple sclerosis patients. Treatment-naive patients with stable or active relapsing-remitting disease fulfilling revised McDonald criteria were used as multiple sclerosis controls. Bulk CD8+ and CD4+ T cells were purified magnetically by negative isolation, whereas CD8+ TEMRA cells were enriched by FACS. Blood was collected in EDTA tubes and processed within 24 hours, with PBMCs isolated through density gradient centrifugation. PBMCs destined for TCR sequencing were cryopreserved in liquid nitrogen and later thawed in a 37 °C water bath. The sorted or isolated CD4+, CD8+ and CD8+ TEMRA cells reached a purity of at least 90%.

This TCR derives from a human donor with multiple sclerosis. The sequence is built from TRBV12-3 or TRBV12-4 and TRBJ2-5; the D gene cannot be resolved reliably. Source material: CD8+ T cells from PBMCs. The CDR3 has the sequence CASSFMARETQYF. The DNA sequence is given as TGTGCCAGCAGTTTCATGGCAAGAGAGACCCAGTACTTC.